Listed here are 10 T cell receptor beta chains from one sample, sequenced in a study of blood T cell repertoires in COVID-19. The data were produced by immunoSEQ multiplex PCR, yet TCRdb's version contains in-frame clones alone and is incomplete. The data show fewer than 50,000 clones, around 87% seen once. What was sequenced was peripheral blood. These receptors all stem from a man aged 55 to 70 with active or convalescent COVID-19.

V is TRBV7-9 and J is TRBJ2-3; TRBD2 is a possible D gene (6 bases). Deletions cut 5 bases from V and 2 bases from J, with 20 bases between. Germline loops: CDR1 SEHNR, CDR2 FQNEAQ (reference sequence). The CDR3 runs 17 residues. The CDR3 loop is CASSEVGRRDVTDTQYF. CDR3 nucleotide sequence: TGTGCCAGCAGCGAGGTCGGGAGACGTGATGTCACAGATACGCAGTATTTT.

The chain has TRBV2 and TRBJ2-7, with TRBD1 matching over 9 bases. This CDR3 contains 16 residues. Germline CDR1 SNHLY, CDR2 FYNNEI. V dropped 2 bases and J dropped 2; count of bases not matched to a gene: 7. CDR3 loop: CASSEPGTGLAYEQYF. The CDR3 bases are TGTGCCAGCAGTGAACCTGGGACAGGGTTAGCCTACGAGCAGTACTTC.

This chain connects TRBV28 to TRBJ2-7; D call uncertain. Trimming removed 3 bases from V and 1 base from J, with 4 bases in between. Germline loops: CDR1 MDHEN, CDR2 SYDVKM. This CDR3 spans 12 amino acids. The CDR3 region is CASSFPSYEQYF. CDR3 nucleotide sequence: TGTGCCAGCAGTTTCCCATCCTACGAGCAGTACTTC.

The J gene is TRBJ2-7, the V gene TRBV5-1; TRBD1 aligns across 7 bases. The ends lost 2 bases at V and 5 bases at J; junction bases unmatched: 10. From germline, CDR1 is SGHRS and CDR2 YFSETQ. The CDR3 extends over 15 amino acids. CDR3 coding DNA: TGCGCCAGCAGCTTACCGACAGGGCTGAGCGACGAGCAGTACTTC. Amino acid sequence: CASSLPTGLSDEQYF.

The V call is TRBV4-1, the J call TRBJ1-4; a weak D match, TRBD1 (6 bases). The CDR3 totals 15 residues. Germline loops: CDR1 MGHRA, CDR2 YSYEKL. Trimming took 5 bases from V and 2 from J, leaving 12 bases between them. As DNA, the CDR3 is TGCGCCAGCAGCTACCGGGACACTACTAATGAAAAACTGTTTTTT. Its protein product is CASSYRDTTNEKLFF.

The chain combines TRBV30 with TRBJ1-6, with TRBD1 matching over 8 bases. The CDR3 spans 15 residues. Germline V gives CDR1 GTSNPN, CDR2 SVGIG (reference sequence). After removal of 5 bases from V and 5 bases from J, the junction contained 8 bases not matched to a gene. In DNA, the CDR3 is TGTGCCTGGTCGGACAGGGCGGCGAATAATTCACCCCTCCACTTT. It is translated as CAWSDRAANNSPLHF. The variable domain in full, with the rest retrieved from reference TRBV30 and TRBJ1-6, is SQTIHQWPATLVQPVGSPLSLECTVEGTSNPNLYWYRQAAGRGLQLLFYSVGIGQISSEVPQNLSASRPQDRQFILSSKKLLLSDSGFYLCAWSDRAANNSPLHFGNGTRLTVT.

The chain links TRBV5-1 to TRBJ2-7; 11 positions agree with TRBD1. Germline V CDR1 and CDR2: SGHRS, YFSETQ. This CDR3 is 15 amino acids long. With 0 bases clipped from V and 10 bases from J, the junction kept 9 bases outside the gene matches. CDR3 DNA sequence: TGCGCCAGCAGCTTGGCCGGGGGACAGGGGGAAATTCAGTACTTC. It yields the protein CASSLAGGQGEIQYF.

The chain has TRBV15 and TRBJ2-7; TRBD1 is a possible D gene (6 bases). Per the germline V gene, CDR1 is LNHNV and CDR2 is YYDKDF (reference sequence). V lost 2 bases and J 2 bases, leaving 13 bases between the germline ends. This CDR3 is 15 amino acids long. CDR3 region: CATSRPGHATYEQYF. Written as DNA, the CDR3 is TGTGCCACCAGCAGACCGGGACATGCGACCTACGAGCAGTACTTC.

This chain connects TRBV5-4 to TRBJ2-2; the D gene is possibly TRBD2 (6 bases). In germline, CDR1 is SGHNT, CDR2 YYREEE (reference sequence). This CDR3 is 15 amino acids long. Trimming shortened V by 4 bases and J by 4 bases, and 14 bases separated the two germline ends. The CDR3: CASSAGGDRTGELFF. For the CDR3, the DNA is TGTGCCAGCAGCGCTGGAGGGGACCGCACCGGGGAGCTGTTTTTT.

CDR3 DNA sequence: TGTGCCAGCAGACTAACCCTAGCGGGAGGGCCGAAGGATGAGCAGTTCTTC. The encoded protein is CASRLTLAGGPKDEQFF. The chain is built from TRBV4-2 and TRBJ2-1; 12 nucleotides line up with TRBD2. The junction had 14 bases not matched to a gene; V was cut back by 6 bases and J by 8 bases. This CDR3 is built from 17 residues. Germline V gives CDR1 LGHNA, CDR2 YNFKEQ.